These 14 T cell receptor beta chains were sequenced from one sample in a study of graft-versus-host responses after intestinal transplantation (dated by TCRdb to the early 2020s). Library prep was done by the immunoSEQ multiplex PCR assay. What TCRdb holds here is the immuneACCESS table cut down to in-frame rearrangements. Part of the clones is not present; checked against another copy, under half of the missing clones reflect an unresolved V gene, and the others are unexplained. For this sample there are more than 100,000 clones; more than 85% appear just once. The biggest ten clones account for approximately 1% of the sample. No antigens are known for them. The sample's time point label is to be understood as: cells obtained before transplantation from donor or recipient. Specimen: unstimulated CD8+ T cells sorted from spleen or lymph node cells, collected before intestinal transplant. The receptors here all came from a human donor who received an intestinal transplant.

This clone has a single count. The V and J genes are TRBV30 and TRBJ1-5; D is perhaps TRBD1 (5 bases). This CDR3 contains 14 residues. V lost 0 bases and J lost 6, with 12 bases in between. CDR1 and CDR2 (germline): GTSNPN, SVGIG (reference sequence). The CDR3, as DNA: TGTGCCTGGAGTGTGGGGGGTGGGAGTCAGCCCCAGCATTTT. Translating gives CAWSVGGGSQPQHF.

This chain connects TRBV29-1 to TRBJ2-5; TRBD1 is a possible D gene (6 bases). V was pared by 0 bases and J by 5 bases, with 22 bases between. This CDR3 spans 17 amino acids. From germline, CDR1 is SQVTM and CDR2 ANQGSEA. CDR3 in amino acids: CSVEDWFRAGDTETQYF. The DNA for the CDR3 is TGCAGCGTTGAAGATTGGTTTCGTGCAGGGGACACGGAGACCCAGTACTTC.

Written as DNA, the CDR3 is TGTGCCATCAGTGAGGTAAAGGAGACAGACAACACCGGGGAGCTGTTTTTT. Its protein product is CAISEVKETDNTGELFF. The chain carries TRBV10-3 and TRBJ2-2; D possibly corresponds to TRBD1 (5 bases). The CDR3 consists of 17 residues. V was cut by 2 bases and J by 2 bases, with 15 bases left in between. Germline lookup yields CDR1 ENHRY and CDR2 SYGVKD.

The rearrangement links TRBV2 to TRBJ1-1; 7 nucleotides align to TRBD1. The ends lost 8 bases at V and 3 bases at J; junction bases unmatched: 9. CDR1 is SNHLY, CDR2 FYNNEI, per germline. CDR3 size: 14 residues. As DNA, the CDR3 is TGTGCCAGCCTCCCTGGGACAGAATACACTGAAGCTTTCTTT. Its translation is CASLPGTEYTEAFF.

The chain employs TRBV10-3 and TRBJ2-3, with D tentatively TRBD1 (6 bases). CDR3 length: 13 residues. The V end was cut by 2 bases, the J end by 6 bases, with 9 bases between. The germline gives CDR1 ENHRY, CDR2 SYGVKD. CDR3 DNA sequence: TGTGCCATCAGTGAGACAGGGTGGGATACGCAGTATTTT. This sequence encodes CAISETGWDTQYF.

CDR3 loop: CASSLGGQPLLQQYF. CDR3 bases: TGTGCCAGCAGCTTGGGGGGACAGCCTTTGCTCCAGCAGTACTTC. This chain connects TRBV5-8 to TRBJ2-7; TRBD1 agrees at 7 bases. Trimming took 0 bases from V and 8 from J; bases not matched to a gene: 11. Germline values: CDR1 SGHTS, CDR2 YDEGEE. The CDR3 loop spans 15 amino acids. Full variable domain (outside the CDR3, taken from reference TRBV5-8 and TRBJ2-7): EAGVTQSPTHLIKTRGQQATLRCSPISGHTSVYWYQQALGLGLQFLLWYDEGEERNRGNFPPRFSGRQFPNYSSELNVNALELEDSALYLCASSLGGQPLLQQYFGPGTRLTVT.

This clone was picked up one time. The V call is TRBV18, the J call TRBJ1-6, with a weak D call TRBD1 (6 bases). The V gene's germline CDR1 is KGHSH and CDR2 LQKENI. Trimming took 2 bases from V and 8 from J, leaving 10 bases between them. The CDR3 consists of 14 residues. The CDR3 reads CASSPEGGHSPLHF. CDR3 sequence (DNA): TGTGCCAGCTCACCAGAAGGGGGGCATTCACCCCTCCACTTT.

CDR3 protein: CASSVDGGAWDTQYF. The CDR3 nucleotides read TGTGCCAGCAGTGTTGACGGGGGGGCATGGGATACGCAGTATTTT. The chain recombines TRBV6-4 with TRBJ2-3, with 8 nucleotides matching TRBD2. Germline lookup yields CDR1 MRHNA and CDR2 SNTAGT. The CDR3 runs to 15 residues. Trimming removed 4 bases from V and 6 bases from J; junction bases left unmatched: 9.

The rearrangement joins TRBV27 to TRBJ1-1; D not resolved. The germline V and J ends were trimmed by 2 bases and 0 bases, with 4 bases remaining between them. The germline V gene has CDR1 MNHEY and CDR2 SMNVEV (reference sequence). CDR3 length equals 13 residues. CDR3 residues: CASSLTVNTEAFF. The CDR3 region has the DNA TGTGCCAGCAGTTTAACGGTGAACACTGAAGCTTTCTTT.

The CDR3 loop is CASSVGSDRSYEQYF. CDR3 in DNA: TGTGCCAGCAGTGTTGGGTCCGACAGATCCTACGAGCAGTACTTC. V is TRBV9 and J is TRBJ2-7, with D possibly TRBD1 on 5 matching bases. V lost 5 bases to trimming and J lost 1 base, with 16 bases between them. The CDR3 contains 15 residues. The germline V gene encodes CDR1 SGDLS and CDR2 YYNGEE.

The chain has TRBV19 and TRBJ2-5; tentative D call: TRBD1 (5 bases). The CDR3 length is 13 residues. Germline V gene data show CDR1 as LNHDA and CDR2 as SQIVND (reference sequence). Trimming removed 5 bases at V and 5 bases at J, with 12 bases between. The chain's CDR3 is CASSSDQGETQYF. The CDR3 nucleotides are TGTGCCAGTAGTTCTGACCAGGGCGAGACCCAGTACTTC.

The chain couples TRBV5-1 to TRBJ2-3; TRBD2 matches at 8 bases. The CDR3 contains 15 residues. Per the germline V gene, CDR1 is SGHRS and CDR2 is YFSETQ. The trim removed 0 bases at V and 5 bases at J, leaving 5 bases unmatched. The CDR3 DNA sequence: TGCGCCAGCAGCTTGGGTGGCGGGGGGATAGATACGCAGTATTTT. This gives the protein CASSLGGGGIDTQYF.

This rearrangement joins TRBV30 to TRBJ2-1; no definite D call. The CDR3 consists of 15 residues. Trimming shortened V by 7 bases and J by 2 bases, and 18 bases separated the two germline ends. Germline V CDR1 and CDR2: GTSNPN, SVGIG (reference sequence). CDR3 nucleotide sequence: TGTGCCTCCCCATCTGGGCTTGGGGCCTACAATGAGCAGTTCTTC. Its protein product is CASPSGLGAYNEQFF.

V usage is TRBV2 and J usage is TRBJ2-7; a weak D match, TRBD2 (6 bases). Germline CDR1 is SNHLY and CDR2 is FYNNEI. V lost 3 bases to trimming and J lost 2 bases, with 8 bases between them. The CDR3 extends over 13 amino acids. The CDR3 DNA sequence: TGTGCCAGCAGTGACGGACTAACCTACGAGCAGTACTTC. Translation: CASSDGLTYEQYF.